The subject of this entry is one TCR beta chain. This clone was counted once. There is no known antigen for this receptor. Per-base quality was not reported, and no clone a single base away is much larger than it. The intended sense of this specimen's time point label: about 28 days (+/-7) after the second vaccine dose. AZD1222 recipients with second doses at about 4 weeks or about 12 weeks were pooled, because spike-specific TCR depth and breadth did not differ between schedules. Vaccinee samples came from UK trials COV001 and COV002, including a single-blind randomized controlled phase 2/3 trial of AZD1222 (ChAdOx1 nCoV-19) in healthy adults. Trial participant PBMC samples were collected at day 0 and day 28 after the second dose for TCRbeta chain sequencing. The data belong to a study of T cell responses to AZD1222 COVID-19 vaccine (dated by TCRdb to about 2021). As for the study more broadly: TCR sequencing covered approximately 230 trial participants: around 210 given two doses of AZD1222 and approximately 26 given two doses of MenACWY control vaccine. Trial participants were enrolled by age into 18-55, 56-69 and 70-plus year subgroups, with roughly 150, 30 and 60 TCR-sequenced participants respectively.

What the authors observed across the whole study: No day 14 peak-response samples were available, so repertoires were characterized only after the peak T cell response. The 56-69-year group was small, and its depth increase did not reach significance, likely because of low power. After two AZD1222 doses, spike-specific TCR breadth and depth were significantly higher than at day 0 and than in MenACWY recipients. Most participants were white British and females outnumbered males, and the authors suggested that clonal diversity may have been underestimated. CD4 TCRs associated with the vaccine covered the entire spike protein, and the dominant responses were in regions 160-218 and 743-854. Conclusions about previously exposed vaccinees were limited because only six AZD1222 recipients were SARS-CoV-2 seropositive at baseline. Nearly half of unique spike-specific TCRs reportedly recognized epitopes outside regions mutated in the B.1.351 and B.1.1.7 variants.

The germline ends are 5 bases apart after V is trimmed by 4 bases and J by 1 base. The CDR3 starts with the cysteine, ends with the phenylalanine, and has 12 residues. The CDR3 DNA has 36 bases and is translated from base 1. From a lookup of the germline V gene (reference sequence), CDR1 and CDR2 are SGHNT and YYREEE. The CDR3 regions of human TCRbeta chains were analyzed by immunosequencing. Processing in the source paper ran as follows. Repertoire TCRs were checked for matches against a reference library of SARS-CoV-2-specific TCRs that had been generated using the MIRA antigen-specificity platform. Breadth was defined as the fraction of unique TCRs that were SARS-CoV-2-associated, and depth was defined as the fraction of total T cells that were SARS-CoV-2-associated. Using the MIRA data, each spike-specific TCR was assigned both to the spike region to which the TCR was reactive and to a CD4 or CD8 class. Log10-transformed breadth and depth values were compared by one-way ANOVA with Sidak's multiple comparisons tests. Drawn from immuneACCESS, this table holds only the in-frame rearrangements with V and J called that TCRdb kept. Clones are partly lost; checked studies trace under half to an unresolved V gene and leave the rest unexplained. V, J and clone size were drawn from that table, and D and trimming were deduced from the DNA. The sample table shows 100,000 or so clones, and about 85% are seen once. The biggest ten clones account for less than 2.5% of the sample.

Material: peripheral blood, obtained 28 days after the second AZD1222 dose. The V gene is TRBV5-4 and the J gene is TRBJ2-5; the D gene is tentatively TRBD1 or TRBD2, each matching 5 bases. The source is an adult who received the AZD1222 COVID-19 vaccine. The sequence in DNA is TGTGCCAGCAGCGGGACCCAAGAGACCCAGTACTTC. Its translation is CASSGTQETQYF.